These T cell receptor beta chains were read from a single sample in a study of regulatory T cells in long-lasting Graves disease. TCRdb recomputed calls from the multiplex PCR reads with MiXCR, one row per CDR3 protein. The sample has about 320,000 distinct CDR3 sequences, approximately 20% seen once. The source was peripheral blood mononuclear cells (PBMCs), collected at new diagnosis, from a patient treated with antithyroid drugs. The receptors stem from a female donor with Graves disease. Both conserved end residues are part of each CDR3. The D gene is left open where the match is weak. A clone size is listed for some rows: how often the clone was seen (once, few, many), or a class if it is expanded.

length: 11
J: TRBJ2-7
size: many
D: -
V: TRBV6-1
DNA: TGTGCCAGCGTCTGGGGGTCCGCGCAGTACTTC
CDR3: CASVWGSAQYF

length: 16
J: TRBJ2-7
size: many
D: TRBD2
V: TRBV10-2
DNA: TGCGCCAGCAGTGATCTAGCGGGAGTTCAACCCTACGAGCAGTACTTC
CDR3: CASSDLAGVQPYEQYF

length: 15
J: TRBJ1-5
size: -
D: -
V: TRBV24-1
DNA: TGTGCCACCAGGATCGAGGGTAAAACGACTCAGCCCCAGCATTTT
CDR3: CATRIEGKTTQPQHF

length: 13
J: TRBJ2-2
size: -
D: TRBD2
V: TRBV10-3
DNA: TGTGCTATACGCGGGGGGCCGAACGGGGAGCTGTTTTTT
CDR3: CAIRGGPNGELFF

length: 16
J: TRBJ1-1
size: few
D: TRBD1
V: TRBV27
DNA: TGTGCCAGCAGTTTACAGGGGGCTCTCATGAACACTGAAGCTTTCTTT
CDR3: CASSLQGALMNTEAFF

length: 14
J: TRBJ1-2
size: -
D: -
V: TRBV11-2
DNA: TGTGCCAGCAGCCCAAGTAGGGGGTCGAAAGGCTACACCTTC
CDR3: CASSPSRGSKGYTF

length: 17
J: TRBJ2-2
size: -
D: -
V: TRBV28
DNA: TGTGCCAGCAGTCAATCTAGGGGGTTAGCGAACACCGAGGAGCTGTTTTTT
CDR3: CASSQSRGLANTEELFF

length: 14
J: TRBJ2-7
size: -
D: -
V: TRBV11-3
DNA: TGTGCCAGCAGCTTAGTAGAGGGCCAGCCCGAGCAGTACTTC
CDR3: CASSLVEGQPEQYF

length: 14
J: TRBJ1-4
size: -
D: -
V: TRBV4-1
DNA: TGCGCCAGCAGCCCTACATGGGGTGGCGAAAAACTGTTTTTT
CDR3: CASSPTWGGEKLFF

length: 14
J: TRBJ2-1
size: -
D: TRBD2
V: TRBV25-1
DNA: TGTGCCAGCAGTAGCGGGACTAGCTACAATGAGCAGTTCTTC
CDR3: CASSSGTSYNEQFF

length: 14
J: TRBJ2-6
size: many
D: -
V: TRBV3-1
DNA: TGTGCCAGCAGCCAAGAAACTGGGGCCAACGTCCTGACTTTC
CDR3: CASSQETGANVLTF

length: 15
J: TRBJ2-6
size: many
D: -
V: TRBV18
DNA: TGTGCCAGCTCACCAATGGGAACTGGGGCCAACGTCCTGACTTTC
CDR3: CASSPMGTGANVLTF

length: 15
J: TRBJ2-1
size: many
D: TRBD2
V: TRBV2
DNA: TGTGCCAGCAGTGAATCCAGCGGGAACTACAATGAGCAGTTCTTC
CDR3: CASSESSGNYNEQFF

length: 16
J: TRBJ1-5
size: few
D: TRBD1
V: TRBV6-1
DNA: TGTGCCAGCAGTGAAACAGGGGGCAGAGGCAATCAGCCCCAGCATTTT
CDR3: CASSETGGRGNQPQHF

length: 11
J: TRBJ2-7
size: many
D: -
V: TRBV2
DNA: TGTGCCAGCAGTGATGCCCCAGAGCAGTACTTC
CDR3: CASSDAPEQYF

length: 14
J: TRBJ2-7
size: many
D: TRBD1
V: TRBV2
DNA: TGTGCCAGCAGGACGGACAGGGCTACCTACGAGCAGTACTTC
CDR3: CASRTDRATYEQYF

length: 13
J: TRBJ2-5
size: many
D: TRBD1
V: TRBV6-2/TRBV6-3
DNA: TGTGCCAGCACAGGGACAGGGGTGGAGACCCAGTACTTC
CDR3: CASTGTGVETQYF

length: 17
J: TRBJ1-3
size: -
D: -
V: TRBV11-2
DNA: TGTGCCAGCAGCTTAGATTTTTACAGGGTGACTGGAAACACCATATATTTT
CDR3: CASSLDFYRVTGNTIYF

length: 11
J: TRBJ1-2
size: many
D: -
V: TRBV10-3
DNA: TGTGCCGCCTCAGGGGTGAATGGCTACACCTTC
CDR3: CAASGVNGYTF

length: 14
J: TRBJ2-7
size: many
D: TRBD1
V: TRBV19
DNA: TGTGCCAGTAGCGGGACAGAGACCTCCTACGAGCAGTACTTC
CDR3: CASSGTETSYEQYF

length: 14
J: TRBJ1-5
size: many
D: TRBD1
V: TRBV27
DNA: TGTGCCAGCAGTTTCGACAGGGGTAATCAGCCCCAGCATTTT
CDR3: CASSFDRGNQPQHF

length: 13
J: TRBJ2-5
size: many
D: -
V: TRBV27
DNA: TGTGCCAGCAGCTCCCGGGACAAAGAGACCCAGTACTTC
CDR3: CASSSRDKETQYF

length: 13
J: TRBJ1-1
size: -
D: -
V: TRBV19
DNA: TGTGCCAGTAGTATTCTTGGGGTCACTGAAGCTTTCTTT
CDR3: CASSILGVTEAFF

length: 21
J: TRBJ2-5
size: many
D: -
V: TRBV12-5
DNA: TGTGCTAGTGGTTTATGCGCCCTTAGCCTGGACAGCATTCTTCCTCAAGAGACCCAGTACTTC
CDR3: CASGLCALSLDSILPQETQYF

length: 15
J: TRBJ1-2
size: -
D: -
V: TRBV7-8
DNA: TGTGCCAGCAGCCCCTGGGACCGACCAAACTATGGCTACACCTTC
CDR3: CASSPWDRPNYGYTF

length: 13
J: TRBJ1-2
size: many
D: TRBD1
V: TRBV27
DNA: TGTGCCAGCAGTAGGGACAGGGATTATGGCTACACCTTC
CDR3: CASSRDRDYGYTF

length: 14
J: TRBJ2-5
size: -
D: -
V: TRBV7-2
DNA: TGTGCCAGCAGTCCTATGCGGACATCGGAGACCCAGTACTTC
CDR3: CASSPMRTSETQYF

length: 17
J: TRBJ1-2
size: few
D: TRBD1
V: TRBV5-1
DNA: TGCGCCAGCAGCTTGGGGGCTAGATCCAGGGGGCACTATGGCTACACCTTC
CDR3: CASSLGARSRGHYGYTF

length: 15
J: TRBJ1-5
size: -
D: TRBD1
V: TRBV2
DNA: TGTGCCAGCAGTCACAGGGGGCAGGGCAATCAGCCCCAGCATTTT
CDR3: CASSHRGQGNQPQHF

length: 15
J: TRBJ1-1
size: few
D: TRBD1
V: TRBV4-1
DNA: TGCGCCAGCAGCCAACTGACAGGGTTGAACACTGAAGCTTTCTTT
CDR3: CASSQLTGLNTEAFF

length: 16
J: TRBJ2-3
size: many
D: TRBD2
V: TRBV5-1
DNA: TGCGCCAGCAGCTTGGGTACTAGCGGGAGCTCAGATACGCAGTATTTT
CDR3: CASSLGTSGSSDTQYF

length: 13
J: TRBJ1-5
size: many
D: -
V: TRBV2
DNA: TGTGCCAGCAATTCATATAGCAATCAGCCCCAGCATTTT
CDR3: CASNSYSNQPQHF

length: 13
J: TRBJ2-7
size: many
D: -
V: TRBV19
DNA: TGTGCCAGTAGTATGCCCGGACCCTACGAGCAGTACTTC
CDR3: CASSMPGPYEQYF

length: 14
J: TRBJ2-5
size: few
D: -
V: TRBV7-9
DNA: TGTGCCAGCACCCCGACCGGCAGGGAAGAGACCCAGTACTTC
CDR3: CASTPTGREETQYF

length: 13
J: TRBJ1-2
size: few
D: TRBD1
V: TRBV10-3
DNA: TGTGCCATCAGCGGGACAGGGAGTGAGGGCTACACCTTC
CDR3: CAISGTGSEGYTF

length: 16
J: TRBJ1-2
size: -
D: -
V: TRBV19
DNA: TGTGCCAGTAGTATAGGGGCCGACCGATGGACCTATGGCTACGCCTTC
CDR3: CASSIGADRWTYGYAF

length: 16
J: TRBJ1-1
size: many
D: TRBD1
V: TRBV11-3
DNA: TGTGCCAGCAGCCCGGACAGGGTTGGGAGAAACACTGAAGCTTTCTTT
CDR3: CASSPDRVGRNTEAFF

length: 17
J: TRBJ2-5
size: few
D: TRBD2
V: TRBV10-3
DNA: TGTGCCATCAGTGAGGGGGGACTAGCGGGAGGAACAGAGACCCAGTACTTC
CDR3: CAISEGGLAGGTETQYF

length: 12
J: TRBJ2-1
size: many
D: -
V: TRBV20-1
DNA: TGCAGTGCTCGGGCCGGGCTCAATGAGCAGTTCTTC
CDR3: CSARAGLNEQFF

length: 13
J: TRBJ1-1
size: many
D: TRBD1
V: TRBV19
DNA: TGTGCCAGTAACCAGGGGGCGGAAACTGAAGCTTTCTTT
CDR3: CASNQGAETEAFF

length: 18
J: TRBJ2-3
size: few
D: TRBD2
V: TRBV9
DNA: TGTGCCAGCAGCGAGCAAACTGGGACTAGGGGGAACACAGATACGCAGTATTTT
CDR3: CASSEQTGTRGNTDTQYF

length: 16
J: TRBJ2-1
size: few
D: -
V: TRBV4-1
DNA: TGCGCCAGCAGCCAACTGGACGGGAGCTCCTACAATGAGCAGTTCTTC
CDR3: CASSQLDGSSYNEQFF

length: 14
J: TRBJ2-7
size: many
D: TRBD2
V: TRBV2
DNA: TGTGCCAGCAGTGCAAAGCGGGAGGCCTACGAGCAGTACTTC
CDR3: CASSAKREAYEQYF

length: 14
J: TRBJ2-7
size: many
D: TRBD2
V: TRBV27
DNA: TGTGCCAGCAGGGGGGGGGACTTTTACTACGAGCAGTACTTC
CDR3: CASRGGDFYYEQYF

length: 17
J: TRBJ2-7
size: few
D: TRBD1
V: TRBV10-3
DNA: TGTGCCATCAGGGACCCTACCGGGACAGGAAGCTCCTACGAGCAGTACTTC
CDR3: CAIRDPTGTGSSYEQYF

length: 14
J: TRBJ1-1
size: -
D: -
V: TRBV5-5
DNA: TGTGCCAGCAGCGGGGGACTGATGAACACTGAAGCTTTCTTT
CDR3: CASSGGLMNTEAFF

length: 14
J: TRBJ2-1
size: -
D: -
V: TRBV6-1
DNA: TGTGCCAGCAGAGCCCCTGGCGGGGATGATGAGCAGTTCTTC
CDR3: CASRAPGGDDEQFF

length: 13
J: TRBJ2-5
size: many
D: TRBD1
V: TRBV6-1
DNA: TGTGCCAGCAGAGGACAGGGTGGCGAGACCCAGTACTTC
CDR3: CASRGQGGETQYF

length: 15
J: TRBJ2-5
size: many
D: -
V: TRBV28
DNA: TGTGCCAGCAGCCGATGGGGCCCTCCTAAAGAGACCCAGTACTTC
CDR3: CASSRWGPPKETQYF

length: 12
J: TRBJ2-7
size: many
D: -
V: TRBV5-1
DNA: TGCGCCAGCCGCGGGGACTCCTACGAGCAGTACTTC
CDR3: CASRGDSYEQYF

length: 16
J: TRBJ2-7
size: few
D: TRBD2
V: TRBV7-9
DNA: TGTGCCAGCAGCGCAGCACTAGCGGAGTCCCCTCTGAGGCAGTACTTC
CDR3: CASSAALAESPLRQYF

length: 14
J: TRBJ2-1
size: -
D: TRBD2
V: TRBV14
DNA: TGTGCCAGCAGCCATCCCGGGCGGGGGAATGAGCAGTTCTTC
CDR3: CASSHPGRGNEQFF

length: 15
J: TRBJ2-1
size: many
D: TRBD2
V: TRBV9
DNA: TGTGCCAGCAGCGTAGAACTAGCGGTACCCAATGAGCAGTTCTTC
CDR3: CASSVELAVPNEQFF

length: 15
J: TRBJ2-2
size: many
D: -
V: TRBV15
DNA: TGTGCCACCAGCAGAGATCGACTCAACACCGGGGAGCTGTTTTTT
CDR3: CATSRDRLNTGELFF

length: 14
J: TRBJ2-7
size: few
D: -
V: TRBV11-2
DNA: TGTGCCAGCAGTTTAGTCGGAGGCGCCTACGAGCAGTACTTC
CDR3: CASSLVGGAYEQYF